These T cell receptor beta chains were read from a single sample in a study of technical replicates of blood from several donors. This table comes from immunoSEQ multiplex PCR, and its TCRdb copy is limited to in-frame clones, with some not included. Among fewer than 85,000 clones listed, 90% to 95% were seen once. Sequencing was carried out using PBMCs. Receptors originate from a human donor in good health. Some clones in this sample may be carry-over from other donors' samples. Each CDR3 is given with its conserved first and last residue. The D gene is left open where the match is weak. Clone size is not always given. Where it is, it says once, few, many or a class for expanded clones.

j_call	v_call	clone_size	d_call	cdr3_aa	cdr3_nt
TRBJ2-7	TRBV10-3	-	TRBD1	CAITVKTGGDSYEQYF	TGTGCCATCACCGTGAAGACAGGGGGTGATTCCTACGAGCAGTACTTC
TRBJ2-1	TRBV5-1	once	-	CASTRDSNEQFF	TGCGCCAGCACCCGAGACTCCAATGAGCAGTTCTTC
TRBJ2-1	TRBV25-1	once	TRBD1	CASSATGGYNEQFF	TGTGCCAGCAGTGCGACAGGGGGCTACAATGAGCAGTTCTTC
TRBJ2-2	TRBV19	-	TRBD1	CASSPRTGSNTGELFF	TGTGCCAGTAGTCCCCGGACAGGGAGCAACACCGGGGAGCTGTTTTTT
TRBJ1-4	TRBV11-2	-	-	CASRKAGAPDEKLFF	TGTGCCAGCAGGAAGGCAGGGGCCCCAGATGAAAAACTGTTTTTT
TRBJ2-7	TRBV7-9	-	-	CASSLQHGGRPYEQYF	TGTGCCAGCAGCCTCCAACACGGGGGGCGCCCCTACGAGCAGTACTTC
TRBJ2-7	TRBV19	-	-	CASSIGPVTYEQYF	TGTGCCAGTAGTATAGGCCCAGTTACCTACGAGCAGTACTTC
TRBJ1-6	TRBV6-4	-	-	CASSVDPGSALHF	TGTGCCAGCAGTGTGGACCCAGGGTCAGCCCTCCACTTT
TRBJ1-2	TRBV7-6	-	TRBD1	CASSPRDSSNYGYTF	TGTGCCAGCAGCCCCCGGGACAGTTCTAACTATGGCTACACCTTC
TRBJ2-5	TRBV7-9	-	-	CASSMTPRGETQYF	TGTGCCAGCAGCATGACACCTCGGGGAGAGACCCAGTACTTC
TRBJ1-2	TRBV7-2	-	-	CASSLGSGYGYTF	TGTGCCAGCAGCTTAGGGTCGGGCTATGGCTACACCTTC
TRBJ1-1	TRBV7-6	-	TRBD1	CASSPRQGANTEAFF	TGTGCCAGCAGCCCGAGACAGGGGGCGAACACTGAAGCTTTCTTT
TRBJ2-1	TRBV19	-	-	CASAPGGIINEQFF	TGTGCCAGTGCTCCGGGCGGGATAATAAATGAGCAGTTCTTC
TRBJ1-1	TRBV6-5	once	-	CASSYSGGKATEAFF	TGTGCCAGCAGTTACAGCGGGGGGAAAGCCACTGAAGCTTTCTTT
TRBJ2-5	TRBV6-5	-	TRBD2	CASGLAGAQETQYF	TGTGCCAGTGGACTAGCGGGGGCCCAAGAGACCCAGTACTTC
TRBJ1-3	TRBV5-1	-	-	CASSLGGGLATIYF	TGCGCCAGCAGCTTGGGCGGGGGCCTAGCCACCATATATTTT
TRBJ1-2	TRBV12-5	-	-	CASGLGEGVGGGYTF	TGTGCTAGTGGTTTGGGTGAAGGTGTGGGGGGTGGCTACACCTTC
TRBJ1-4	TRBV4-1	-	TRBD1	CASSQTPNRGLTNEKLFF	TGCGCCAGCAGTCAAACGCCTAACAGGGGGCTAACTAATGAAAAACTGTTTTTT